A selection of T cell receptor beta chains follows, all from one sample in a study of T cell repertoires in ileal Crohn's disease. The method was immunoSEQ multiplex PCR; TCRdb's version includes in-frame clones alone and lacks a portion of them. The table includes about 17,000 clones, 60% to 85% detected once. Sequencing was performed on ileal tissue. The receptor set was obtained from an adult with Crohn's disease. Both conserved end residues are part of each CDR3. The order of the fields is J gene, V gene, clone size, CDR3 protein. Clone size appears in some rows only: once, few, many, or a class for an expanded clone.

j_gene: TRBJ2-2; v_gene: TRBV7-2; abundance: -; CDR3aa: CASSLLAQGNTGELFF
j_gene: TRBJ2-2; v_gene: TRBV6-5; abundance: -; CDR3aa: CASISNTGELFF
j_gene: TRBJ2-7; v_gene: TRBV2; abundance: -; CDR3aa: CASSYILTSYEQYF
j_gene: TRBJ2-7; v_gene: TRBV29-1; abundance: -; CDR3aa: CSVGDRRTYEQYF
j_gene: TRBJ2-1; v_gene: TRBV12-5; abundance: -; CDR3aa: CASGWTLSYNEQFF
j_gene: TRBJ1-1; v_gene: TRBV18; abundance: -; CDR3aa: CASSPSEALNTEAFF
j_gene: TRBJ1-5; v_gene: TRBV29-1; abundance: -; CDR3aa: CSVGQGRDQPQHF
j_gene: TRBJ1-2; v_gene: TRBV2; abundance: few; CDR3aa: CASSPERVGSYGYTF
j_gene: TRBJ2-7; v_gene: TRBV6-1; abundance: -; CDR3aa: CASSGTVYEQYF
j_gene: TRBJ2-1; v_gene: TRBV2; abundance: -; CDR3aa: CASRVGLAGYNEQFF
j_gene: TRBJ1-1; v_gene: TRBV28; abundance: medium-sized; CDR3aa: CASRTGGLNTEAFF
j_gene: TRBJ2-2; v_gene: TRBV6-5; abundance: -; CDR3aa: CASRGLGTGELFF
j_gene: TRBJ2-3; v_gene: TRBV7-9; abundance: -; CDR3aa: CASSWTADTQYF
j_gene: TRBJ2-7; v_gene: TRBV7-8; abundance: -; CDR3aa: CASSLGGGNEQYF
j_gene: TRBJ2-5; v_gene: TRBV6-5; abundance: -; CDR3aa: CASRPRGWETQYF
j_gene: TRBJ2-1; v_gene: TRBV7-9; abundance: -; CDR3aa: CASSLAGEQFF
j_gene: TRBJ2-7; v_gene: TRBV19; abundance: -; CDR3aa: CASSRDRGEQYF
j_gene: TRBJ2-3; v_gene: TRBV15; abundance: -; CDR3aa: CATSRDSGGADTQYF
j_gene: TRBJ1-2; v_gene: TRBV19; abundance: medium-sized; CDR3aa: CASRPTTEVLIYGYTF
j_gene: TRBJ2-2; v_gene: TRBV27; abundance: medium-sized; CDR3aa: CASSYTGNTGELFF
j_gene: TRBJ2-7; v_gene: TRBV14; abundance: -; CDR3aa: CASSQVQGSGTAYEQYF
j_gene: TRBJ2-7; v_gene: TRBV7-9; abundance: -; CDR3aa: CASSASPGGEQYF
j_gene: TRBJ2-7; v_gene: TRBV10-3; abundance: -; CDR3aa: CAIRSGLAGIYEQYF
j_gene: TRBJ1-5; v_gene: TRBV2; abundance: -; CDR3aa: CASTLAESNQPQHF
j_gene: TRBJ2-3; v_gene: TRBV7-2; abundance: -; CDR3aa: CASSRLALDTQYF
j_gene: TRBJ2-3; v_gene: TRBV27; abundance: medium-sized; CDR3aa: CASNSGTSGTDTQYF
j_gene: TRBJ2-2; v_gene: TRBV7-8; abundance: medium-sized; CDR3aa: CASSTGATGELFF
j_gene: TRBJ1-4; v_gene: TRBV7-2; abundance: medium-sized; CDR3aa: CASSFERTGGEKLFF
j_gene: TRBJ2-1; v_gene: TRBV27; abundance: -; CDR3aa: CASSLGRANEQFF
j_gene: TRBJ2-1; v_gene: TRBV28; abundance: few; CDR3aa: CASSLYGEQFF
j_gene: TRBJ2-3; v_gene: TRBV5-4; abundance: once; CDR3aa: CASSTRTSAGGDTQYF
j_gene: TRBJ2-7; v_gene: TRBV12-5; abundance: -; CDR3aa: CASGLQGPYEQYF
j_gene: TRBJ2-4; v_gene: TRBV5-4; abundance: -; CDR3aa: CASSSGTGGSKNIQYF
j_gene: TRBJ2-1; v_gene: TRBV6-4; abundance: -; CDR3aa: CASSAARENEQFF
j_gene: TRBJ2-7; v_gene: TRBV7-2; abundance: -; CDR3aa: CASSGRTGAYEQYF
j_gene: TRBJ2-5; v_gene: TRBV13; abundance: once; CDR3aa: CASSSTGQGATQYF
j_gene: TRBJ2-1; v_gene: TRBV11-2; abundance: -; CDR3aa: CAVRRDLKYNEQFF
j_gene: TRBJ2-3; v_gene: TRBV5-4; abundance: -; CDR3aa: CASSLLVSEAGDTQYF
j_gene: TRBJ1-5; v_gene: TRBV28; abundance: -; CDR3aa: CASSPGQGDQPQHF
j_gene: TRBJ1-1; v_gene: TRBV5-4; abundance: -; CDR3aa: CASSFWTGLNTEAFF
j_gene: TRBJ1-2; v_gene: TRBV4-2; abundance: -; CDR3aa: CASSLRGDDGYTF
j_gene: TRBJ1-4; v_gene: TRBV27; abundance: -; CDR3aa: CASSPADRVGEKLFF
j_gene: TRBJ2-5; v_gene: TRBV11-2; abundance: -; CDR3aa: CASSLRGAQETQYF
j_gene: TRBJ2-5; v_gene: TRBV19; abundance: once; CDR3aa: CASSMVGGETQYF
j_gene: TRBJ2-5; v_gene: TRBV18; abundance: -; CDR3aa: CASSLDTQETQYF
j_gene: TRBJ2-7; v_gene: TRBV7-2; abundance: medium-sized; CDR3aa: CASSPVWGEQYF
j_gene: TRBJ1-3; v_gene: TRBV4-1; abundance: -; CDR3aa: CASSQEPTLGNTIYF
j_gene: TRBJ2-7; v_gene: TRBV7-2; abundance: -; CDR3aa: CASSLGGQGFHEQYF